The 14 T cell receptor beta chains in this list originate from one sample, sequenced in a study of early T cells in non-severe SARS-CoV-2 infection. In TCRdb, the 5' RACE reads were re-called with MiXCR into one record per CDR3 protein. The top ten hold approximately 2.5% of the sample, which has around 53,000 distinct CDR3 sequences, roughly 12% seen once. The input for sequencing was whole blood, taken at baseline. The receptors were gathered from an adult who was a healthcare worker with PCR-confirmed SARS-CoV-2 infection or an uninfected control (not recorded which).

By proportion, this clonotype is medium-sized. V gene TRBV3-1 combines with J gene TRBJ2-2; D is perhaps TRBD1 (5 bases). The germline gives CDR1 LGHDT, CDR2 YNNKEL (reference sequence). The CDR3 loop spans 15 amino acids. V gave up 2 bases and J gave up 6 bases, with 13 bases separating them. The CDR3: CASSQSRGIPGELFF. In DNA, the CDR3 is TGTGCCAGCAGCCAAAGTAGGGGAATCCCCGGGGAGCTGTTTTTT.

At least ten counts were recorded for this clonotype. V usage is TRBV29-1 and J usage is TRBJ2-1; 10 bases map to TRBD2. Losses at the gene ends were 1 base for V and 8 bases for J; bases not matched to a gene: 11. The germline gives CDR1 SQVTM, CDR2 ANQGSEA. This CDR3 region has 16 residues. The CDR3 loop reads CSVEGALAGVFHEQFF. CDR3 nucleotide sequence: TGCAGCGTTGAAGGGGCGCTAGCGGGAGTCTTCCATGAGCAGTTCTTC.

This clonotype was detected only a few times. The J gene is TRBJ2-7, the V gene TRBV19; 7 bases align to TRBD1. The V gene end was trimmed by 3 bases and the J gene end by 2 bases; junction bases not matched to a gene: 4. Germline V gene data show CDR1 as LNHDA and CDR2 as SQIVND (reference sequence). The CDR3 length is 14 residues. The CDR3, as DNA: TGTGCCAGTAGTATCAGGGGGACACCCTACGAGCAGTACTTC. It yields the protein CASSIRGTPYEQYF.

In DNA, the CDR3 is TGTGCCAGCAGTCCCACTAGCGCAAGGTACGAGCAGTACTTC. Translating it yields CASSPTSARYEQYF. The rearrangement joins TRBV28 to TRBJ2-7; TRBD2 aligns across 7 bases. The CDR3 spans 14 residues. V lost 5 bases and J lost 4; bases outside the gene matches: 8. Per the germline V gene, CDR1 is MDHEN and CDR2 is SYDVKM.

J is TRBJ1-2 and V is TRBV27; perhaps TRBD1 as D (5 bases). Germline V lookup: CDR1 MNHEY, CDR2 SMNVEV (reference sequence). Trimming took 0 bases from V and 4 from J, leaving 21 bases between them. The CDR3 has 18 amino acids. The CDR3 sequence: CASSLSPSPTGAVYGYTF. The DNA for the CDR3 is TGTGCCAGCAGTTTATCCCCTTCGCCCACAGGAGCGGTCTATGGCTACACCTTC.

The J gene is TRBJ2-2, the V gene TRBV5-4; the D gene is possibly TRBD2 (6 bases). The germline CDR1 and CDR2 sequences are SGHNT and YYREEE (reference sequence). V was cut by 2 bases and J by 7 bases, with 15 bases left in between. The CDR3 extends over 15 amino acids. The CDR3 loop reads CASSFGGSRIGELFF. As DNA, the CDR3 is TGTGCCAGCAGCTTTGGAGGGAGCAGGATCGGGGAGCTGTTTTTT.

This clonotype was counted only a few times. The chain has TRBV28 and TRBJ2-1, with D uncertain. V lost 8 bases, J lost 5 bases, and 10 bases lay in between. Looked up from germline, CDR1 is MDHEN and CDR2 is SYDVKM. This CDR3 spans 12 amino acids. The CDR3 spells CASERQNNEQFF. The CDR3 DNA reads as TGTGCCAGCGAGAGGCAAAACAATGAGCAGTTCTTC.

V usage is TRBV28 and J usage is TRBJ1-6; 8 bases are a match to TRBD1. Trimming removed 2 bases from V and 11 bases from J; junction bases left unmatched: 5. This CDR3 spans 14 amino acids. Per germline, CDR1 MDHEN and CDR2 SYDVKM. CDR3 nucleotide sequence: TGTGCCAGCAGTTTAGGACAGGGTGCGCCACCCCTCCACTTT. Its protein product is CASSLGQGAPPLHF. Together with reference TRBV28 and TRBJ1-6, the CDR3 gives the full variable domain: DVKVTQSSRYLVKRTGEKVFLECVQDMDHENMFWYRQDPGLGLRLIYFSYDVKMKEKGDIPEGYSVSREKKERFSLILESASTNQTSMYLCASSLGQGAPPLHFGNGTRLTVT.

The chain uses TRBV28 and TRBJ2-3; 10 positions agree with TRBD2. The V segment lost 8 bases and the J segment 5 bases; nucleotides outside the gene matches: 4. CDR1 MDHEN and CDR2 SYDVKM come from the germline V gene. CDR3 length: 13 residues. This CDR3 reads CASLAGGGDTQYF. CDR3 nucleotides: TGTGCCAGCTTAGCGGGAGGTGGAGATACGCAGTATTTT.

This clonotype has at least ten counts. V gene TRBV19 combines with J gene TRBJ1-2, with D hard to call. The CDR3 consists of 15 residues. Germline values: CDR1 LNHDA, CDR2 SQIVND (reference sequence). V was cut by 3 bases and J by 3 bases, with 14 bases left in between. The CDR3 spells CASSMTPTSHYGYTF. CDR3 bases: TGTGCCAGTAGTATGACCCCGACATCGCACTATGGCTACACCTTC.

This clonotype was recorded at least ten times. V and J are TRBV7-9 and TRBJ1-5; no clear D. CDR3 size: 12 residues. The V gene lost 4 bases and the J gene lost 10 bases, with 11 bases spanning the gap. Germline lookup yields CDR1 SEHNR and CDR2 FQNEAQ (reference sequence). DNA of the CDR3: TGTGCCAGCAGCTCACCCTCCTTCCCCCAGCATTTT. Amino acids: CASSSPSFPQHF.

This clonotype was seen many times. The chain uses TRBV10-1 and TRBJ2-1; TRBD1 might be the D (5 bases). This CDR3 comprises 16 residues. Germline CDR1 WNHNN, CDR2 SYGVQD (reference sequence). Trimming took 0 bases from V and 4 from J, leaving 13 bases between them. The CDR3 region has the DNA TGCGCCAGCAGTGAGTCGACCAACAGGCCGTACAATGAGCAGTTCTTC. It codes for CASSESTNRPYNEQFF.

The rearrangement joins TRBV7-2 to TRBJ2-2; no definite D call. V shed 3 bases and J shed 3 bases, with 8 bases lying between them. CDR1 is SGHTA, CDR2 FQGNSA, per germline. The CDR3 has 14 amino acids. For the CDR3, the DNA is TGTGCCAGCAGCTTTTCAACGGACACCGGGGAGCTGTTTTTT. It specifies CASSFSTDTGELFF.

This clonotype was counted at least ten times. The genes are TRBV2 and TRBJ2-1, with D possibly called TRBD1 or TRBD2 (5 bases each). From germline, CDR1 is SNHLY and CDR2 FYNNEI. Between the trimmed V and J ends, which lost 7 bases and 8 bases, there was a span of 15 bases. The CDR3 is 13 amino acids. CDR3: CASTHTGLDEQFF. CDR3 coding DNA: TGTGCCAGCACTCACACAGGACTCGATGAGCAGTTCTTC.